A selection of T cell receptor beta chains follows, all from one sample in a study of blood T cell repertoires in COVID-19. Data came from immunoSEQ multiplex PCR; TCRdb stores just in-frame clones and leaves some out. The table records fewer than 300,000 clones, 80% to 90% of them present only once. The sequenced sample consisted of peripheral blood. These TCRs come from a middle-aged woman who had recovered from COVID-19. CDR3s include the opening cysteine and the closing phenylalanine or tryptophan. The D gene is left open where the match is weak. Some rows mark clone size as missing; the rest say once, few, many or name a class of expanded clone.

TRBJ1-2	TRBD1	-	TRBV19	TGTGCCAGTAGTTCCCCGGACAGGCGCGGCTACACCTTC	CASSSPDRRGYTF
TRBJ2-1	TRBD2	-	TRBV7-9	TGTGCCAGCAGCTTTGTAGCGGGGGCCCACAATGAGCAGTTCTTC	CASSFVAGAHNEQFF
TRBJ1-6	-	-	TRBV3-1/TRBV3-2	TGTGCCAGCAGCCAAGGGCAGGGACTTAATTCACCCCTCCACTTT	CASSQGQGLNSPLHF
TRBJ2-1	-	-	TRBV5-6	TGTGCCTCGGCATGGGGAGGCGAGCAGTTCTTC	CASAWGGEQFF
TRBJ1-6	TRBD1	-	TRBV5-6	TGTGCCAGCAGCAGAATGGGACAGTCGTATAATTCACCCCTCCACTTT	CASSRMGQSYNSPLHF
TRBJ1-2	-	-	TRBV7-9	TGTGCCAGCAGCTCAGGGGCCTATGGCTACACCTTC	CASSSGAYGYTF
TRBJ1-6	-	-	TRBV30	TGTGCCTGGAGTGTACTGAATACGGCGGAGGGAAATTCACCCCTCCACTTT	CAWSVLNTAEGNSPLHF
TRBJ1-2	TRBD1	once	TRBV4-3	TGCGCCAGCAGCGCGACAGGGATTGAAGGCTACACCTTC	CASSATGIEGYTF
TRBJ1-2	-	-	TRBV7-3	TGTGCCAGCAGCCCGAGACCTCTGGACGGCGCGGGGGGCTACACCTTC	CASSPRPLDGAGGYTF
TRBJ1-4	TRBD1	-	TRBV19	TGTGCCAGTAGTACCACAGGGGCGCAGCGTGAAAAACTGTTTTTT	CASSTTGAQREKLFF
TRBJ2-7	-	-	TRBV28	TGTGCCAGCAGCAAATACACCGAGCAGTACTTC	CASSKYTEQYF
TRBJ1-6	TRBD1	-	TRBV30	TGTGCCTGGAGTGAGGGGGCGCCCGGGAATTCACCCCTCCACTTT	CAWSEGAPGNSPLHF
TRBJ1-2	-	-	TRBV6-2/TRBV6-3	TGTGCCAGCAGTAAAACGAGGGAAACGCCTCGCTACACCTTC	CASSKTRETPRYTF
TRBJ2-1	-	-	TRBV7-8	TGTGCCAGCAGCTCCACTCCCCCCGGGACTCTGGACGACAATGAGCAGTTCTTC	CASSSTPPGTLDDNEQFF
TRBJ1-5	TRBD1	-	TRBV15	TGTGCCACCAGCCAAACACGGCGGACAGGGGGGGATCAGCCCCAGCATTTT	CATSQTRRTGGDQPQHF
TRBJ1-2	-	once	TRBV19	TGTGCCAGTAGTATGGGTCATGGGACAACTAACTATGGCTACACCTTC	CASSMGHGTTNYGYTF
TRBJ1-2	-	-	TRBV5-1	TGCGCCAGCAGAACCGGGACACCGTATGGCTACACCTTC	CASRTGTPYGYTF
TRBJ1-1	-	-	TRBV30	TGTGCCTGGAGTCTGAGGACACGGGGGACTGAAGCTTTCTTT	CAWSLRTRGTEAFF
TRBJ1-2	TRBD1	-	TRBV10-3	TGTGCCATCAGACCCGACAGGGTCTATGGCTACACCTTC	CAIRPDRVYGYTF
TRBJ1-5	-	-	TRBV6-2/TRBV6-3	TGTGCCAGCAGCCCTAGGGGTCAGCCCCAGCATTTT	CASSPRGQPQHF
TRBJ2-3	TRBD1	-	TRBV3-1/TRBV3-2	TGTGCCAGCAGCCAAGGAGGGGGCTGGTCAGATACGCAGTATTTT	CASSQGGGWSDTQYF
TRBJ1-6	-	-	TRBV18	TGTGCCAGCTCACCCCAGGGCAACGGTAATTCACCCCTCCACTTT	CASSPQGNGNSPLHF
TRBJ1-1	-	-	TRBV15	TGTGCCACCAGCAGAGAAGCAATGAACACTGAAGCTTTCTTT	CATSREAMNTEAFF
TRBJ1-2	-	-	TRBV5-6	TGTGCCAGCAGCCCGCCTCTAAACCACCATGGCTACACCTTC	CASSPPLNHHGYTF
TRBJ1-2	-	-	TRBV4-1	TGCGCCAGCAGCCAAGATCTACGCTGGGGCTACACCTTC	CASSQDLRWGYTF
TRBJ2-1	-	-	TRBV6-2/TRBV6-3	TGTGCCAGCAGTCCCAGACAGAGCTACTATTTCTTC	CASSPRQSYYFF
TRBJ2-1	TRBD2	-	TRBV27	TGTGCCAGCAGTTTGTCCGCCGGGACTAGCCTACACAATGAGCAGTTCTTC	CASSLSAGTSLHNEQFF
TRBJ2-7	TRBD2	once	TRBV3-1/TRBV3-2	TGTGCCAGCTCCCCGACTAGCTTCCTCGGCGAGCAGTACTTC	CASSPTSFLGEQYF
TRBJ2-2	-	once	TRBV3-1/TRBV3-2	TGTGCCAGCAGTCAATACTACCCGACGAACACCGGGGAGCTGTTTTTT	CASSQYYPTNTGELFF
TRBJ1-4	-	-	TRBV19	TGTGCCAGTAGTATAGCAGGGTGGGAAAAACTGTTTTTT	CASSIAGWEKLFF
TRBJ1-2	-	-	TRBV3-1/TRBV3-2	TGTGCCAGCAGCCAGGAGTTCTATGGCGGCTACACCTTC	CASSQEFYGGYTF
TRBJ2-7	-	-	TRBV7-2	TGTGCCAGCAGCCTTACTAGCTTGGGTGGCTACGAGCAGTACTTC	CASSLTSLGGYEQYF
TRBJ1-5	-	-	TRBV7-8	TGTGCCAGCAGACAGACACATTATAGCAATCAGCCCCAGCATTTT	CASRQTHYSNQPQHF
TRBJ1-1	TRBD1	-	TRBV10-2	TGCGCCAGCAGCCTCCGGACAGGGGGCGTGGGCACTGAAGCTTTCTTT	CASSLRTGGVGTEAFF
TRBJ2-7	-	-	TRBV5-5	TGTGCCAGCAGCCCGGCCGACTCCGCCTACGAGCAGTACTTC	CASSPADSAYEQYF
TRBJ1-2	TRBD1	-	TRBV6-5	TGTGCCAGCAGTACCCGGGACAGGGGGAGCTATGGCTACACCTTC	CASSTRDRGSYGYTF
TRBJ2-5	-	-	TRBV9	TGTGCCAGCACCGGTGGGGCTACGTCGGAGACCCAGTACTTC	CASTGGATSETQYF
TRBJ1-2	TRBD1	few	TRBV5-1	TGCGCCTTTCAGGATAGAAACCGGGACAGGGAAAGGGGGATGGGCGGCTACACCTTC	CAFQDRNRDRERGMGGYTF
TRBJ1-2	-	-	TRBV5-6	TGTGCCAGCAGCTTAGGACTCCCCCTAACAGGGTTTGCTAACTATGGCTACACCTTC	CASSLGLPLTGFANYGYTF
TRBJ2-3	-	-	TRBV2	TGTGCCAGCAGCCGGGACACAGATACGCAGTATTTT	CASSRDTDTQYF
TRBJ2-3	-	-	TRBV6-5	TGTGCCAGCAGTTACAGTCTGCGGGGGCTGGGAGATACGCAGTATTTT	CASSYSLRGLGDTQYF
TRBJ1-6	-	few	TRBV2	TGTGCCAGCAGTGAATTCGGCGGGAGCTCCTATAATTCACCCCTCCACTTT	CASSEFGGSSYNSPLHF
TRBJ2-3	-	-	TRBV7-2	TGTGCCAGCAGCCTAGTGGCTAGCTCAGATACGCAGTATTTT	CASSLVASSDTQYF
TRBJ1-5	TRBD1	-	TRBV7-8	TGTGCCAGCAGCTGGGGGACAGGGGTTAGCAATCAGCCCCAGCATTTT	CASSWGTGVSNQPQHF
TRBJ2-3	TRBD2	-	TRBV6-6	TGTGCCAGCAGTTTCGCCACTAGCGGTAACACAGATACGCAGTATTTT	CASSFATSGNTDTQYF
TRBJ2-3	-	-	TRBV5-5	TGTGCCAGCAGCCCCATAGGCGCGCCCGGGAATGGGGCAGATACGCAGTATTTT	CASSPIGAPGNGADTQYF